This T cell receptor beta chain comes out of a study of blood T cells in healthy people across ages. Across the study: With template switching, about one barcoded beta molecule was captured per two T cells. Regarding the study as a whole: Diversity estimates drawn from one million T cells were deemed underestimates. Per million T cells, TCR beta diversity dropped about linearly as age rose.

A second roughly 7 to 12 cycle PCR used barcoded and J-beta primers. TCRdb processed the 5' RACE reads anew with MiXCR; each CDR3 protein has one entry. Here the sample spans 1.4 million or so distinct CDR3 sequences, approximately 43% being singletons. V shed 1 base and J shed 0 bases, with 10 bases lying between them. The CDR3 spans 14 residues. CDR1 DFQATT and CDR2 SNEGSKA come from the germline V gene (reference sequence). Note on this clonotype: Antigen: not known.

The chain has TRBV20-1 and TRBJ2-7; a weak D match, TRBD1 (5 bases). The receptor was isolated from a woman aged 18-29 years in good health. Sequenced sample: blood. DNA for the CDR3: TGCAGTGCTAGAGGGTTAGGGGACTCCTACGAGCAGTACTTC. Amino acid sequence: CSARGLGDSYEQYF.